What follows are 26 T cell receptor beta chains derived from one specimen sequenced in a study of cytomegalovirus exposure and HLA in healthy donors. Profiling relied on immunoSEQ multiplex PCR, and the TCRdb table lists in-frame clones only, not all of them. The table shows about 57,000 clones, with more than 85% occurring only once. The sample taken for sequencing was PBMCs. The receptor set was obtained from a woman under 30 in good health and CMV-seronegative.

The rearrangement uses TRBV2 and TRBJ2-4, with a tentative D call TRBD2 (6 bases). CDR3 length: 17 amino acids. V lost 2 bases and J lost 5, with 19 bases in between. CDR1 and CDR2 from the germline V gene are SNHLY and FYNNEI. CDR3 bases: TGTGCCAGCAGTGAAAGTAATGGGGGAGGAACCCAAAACATTCAGTACTTC. This codes for CASSESNGGGTQNIQYF.

This clone was found a few times. This chain connects TRBV6-4 to TRBJ2-2; 7 bases are shared with TRBD1. The ends lost 6 bases at V and 0 bases at J; junction bases unmatched: 1. The CDR3 is 14 residues long. Germline CDR1 reads MRHNA; CDR2 reads SNTAGT. CDR3 in amino acids: CASSRGTNTGELFF. CDR3 nucleotide sequence: TGTGCCAGCAGCAGGGGGACGAACACCGGGGAGCTGTTTTTT.

The chain uses TRBV6-1 and TRBJ2-5; 11 nucleotides agree with TRBD2. Germline-derived CDR1 and CDR2 are MNHNS and SASEGT. CDR3 size: 13 residues. V was clipped by 9 bases and J by 5 bases; unmatched bases: 5. The CDR3 reads CASSGGAQETQYF. DNA for the CDR3: TGTGCCAGTAGCGGGGGGGCGCAGGAGACCCAGTACTTC.

The rearrangement joins TRBV5-6 to TRBJ1-5; the match to TRBD1 covers 12 bases. This CDR3 is 16 amino acids long. J gave up 7 bases and V 3 bases, and 8 bases lay outside the gene matches. The germline CDR1 and CDR2 sequences are SGHDT and YYEEEE. The CDR3 here is CASSSSGTGGQQPQHF. The CDR3, as DNA: TGTGCCAGCAGCTCTTCCGGGACAGGGGGCCAACAGCCCCAGCATTTT.

The chain couples TRBV19 to TRBJ2-1; TRBD1 matches 8 bases. V lost 1 base to trimming and J lost 8 bases; unmatched junction nucleotides: 10. From germline, CDR1 is LNHDA and CDR2 SQIVND (reference sequence). The CDR3 is 16 residues long. The CDR3 nucleotides are TGTGCCAGTAGTATAGGACGGGACAGGCCAGGGTATGAGCAGTTCTTC. Translating it yields CASSIGRDRPGYEQFF.

This clone was detected only once. This sequence joins TRBV10-3 and TRBJ2-5, with TRBD2 as a possible D gene (6 bases). The V end was cut by 4 bases, the J end by 4 bases, with 10 bases between. The germline V gene encodes CDR1 ENHRY and CDR2 SYGVKD. This CDR3 spans 13 amino acids. The CDR3 sequence is CAISAGGRETQYF. DNA for the CDR3: TGTGCCATCAGTGCCGGGGGACGAGAGACCCAGTACTTC.

The genes are TRBV15 and TRBJ2-4; TRBD1 matches at 10 bases. The CDR3 covers 15 residues. Germline V CDR1 and CDR2: LNHNV, YYDKDF (reference sequence). V shed 3 bases, J shed 7 bases, and the junction held 6 bases outside the gene matches. CDR3 bases: TGTGCCACCAGCAGGGCGGGACAGGGGCGGAACATTCAGTACTTC. This sequence encodes CATSRAGQGRNIQYF.

The chain recombines TRBV20-1 with TRBJ2-5; D is unclear. Germline V gene data show CDR1 as DFQATT and CDR2 as SNEGSKA (reference sequence). The germline V and J ends were trimmed by 6 bases and 4 bases, with 9 bases remaining between them. The length of the CDR3 is 11 residues. The CDR3 DNA reads as TGCAGTGCCCCTAATGTAGAGACCCAGTACTTC. It yields the protein CSAPNVETQYF.

The chain couples TRBV18 to TRBJ2-5; tentatively, D is TRBD2 (6 bases). This CDR3 is built from 14 residues. The V gene lost 1 base and the J gene lost 5 bases, with 11 bases spanning the gap. From germline, CDR1 is KGHSH and CDR2 LQKENI. CDR3 amino acids: CASSPRRGLETQYF. The CDR3 coding sequence is TGTGCCAGCTCACCACGGAGGGGTTTGGAGACCCAGTACTTC.

The chain carries TRBV10-3 and TRBJ1-2, with D possibly matching TRBD1 (5 bases). Germline V lookup: CDR1 ENHRY, CDR2 SYGVKD. The V end was cut by 10 bases, the J end by 4 bases, with 16 bases between. This CDR3 comprises 13 residues. CDR3 region: CASQGGSTYGYTF. The DNA for the CDR3 is TGTGCCAGCCAGGGCGGGAGTACCTATGGCTACACCTTC.

This chain joins TRBV5-6 and TRBJ2-7; 7 positions match TRBD2. Per the germline V gene, CDR1 is SGHDT and CDR2 is YYEEEE. V shed 0 bases and J 4 bases; nucleotides not matched to a gene: 4. The CDR3 has 14 amino acids. The CDR3 region is CASSLVMGGYEQYF. As DNA, the CDR3 is TGTGCCAGCAGCTTGGTTATGGGGGGGTACGAGCAGTACTTC.

The chain is built from TRBV2 and TRBJ1-5, with 7 bases lining up with TRBD1. CDR1 is SNHLY and CDR2 is FYNNEI in the germline V gene. The CDR3 covers 15 residues. The V gene end was trimmed by 2 bases and the J gene end by 3 bases; junction bases not matched to a gene: 4. DNA of the CDR3: TGTGCCAGCAGTGAAAGGACAGGATCCAATCAGCCCCAGCATTTT. This gives the protein CASSERTGSNQPQHF.

V gene TRBV18 combines with J gene TRBJ1-5, with 9 bases identical to TRBD1. This CDR3 spans 13 amino acids. Germline V gives CDR1 KGHSH, CDR2 LQKENI. V lost 4 bases, J lost 7 bases, and 2 bases stayed unmatched. CDR3 amino acids: CASSLTGGQPQHF. The CDR3 DNA is TGTGCCAGCTCACTGACAGGGGGACAGCCCCAGCATTTT.

The table lists this clone with a count of one. The chain employs TRBV5-4 and TRBJ2-1; weak D call: TRBD2 (5 bases). The CDR3 loop spans 16 amino acids. Trimming left V 4 bases short and J 0 bases short, with 14 bases between. Looked up from germline, CDR1 is SGHNT and CDR2 is YYREEE (reference sequence). CDR3 DNA: TGTGCCAGCAGCCGGGAAGCAGCTAGCTCCTACAATGAGCAGTTCTTC. Translating gives CASSREAASSYNEQFF.

V and J are TRBV6-1 and TRBJ1-1; D not certain. CDR1 is MNHNS and CDR2 is SASEGT in the germline V gene. Trimming shortened V by 6 bases and J by 0 bases, and 11 bases separated the two germline ends. CDR3 length: 14 residues. The CDR3 DNA reads TGTGCCAGCAGGTTCGAACACATGAACACTGAAGCTTTCTTT. Translating it yields CASRFEHMNTEAFF.

The V call is TRBV6-5, the J call TRBJ1-1; no definite D call. The V and J ends lost 2 bases and 4 bases respectively, with 8 bases between them. This CDR3 has 13 residues. Germline CDR1 and CDR2: MNHEY and SVGAGI. CDR3 in amino acids: CASSYGSSTEAFF. CDR3 DNA: TGTGCCAGCAGTTACGGATCTAGCACTGAAGCTTTCTTT.

In DNA, the CDR3 is TGTGCCACCAGCAGATCCATACAGAAAAACATTCAGTACTTC. As protein: CATSRSIQKNIQYF. The chain employs TRBV15 and TRBJ2-4; unclear D gene. The CDR3 is 14 residues long. Trimming stripped 2 bases from V and 4 bases from J, with 9 bases between. Germline V lookup: CDR1 LNHNV, CDR2 YYDKDF (reference sequence).

This rearrangement joins TRBV6-4 to TRBJ2-3; TRBD1 agrees at 8 bases. The CDR3 runs 15 residues. V was pared by 5 bases and J by 0 bases, with 4 bases of the junction left unmatched. Looked up from germline, CDR1 is MRHNA and CDR2 is SNTAGT. Here the CDR3 DNA reads TGTGCCAGCAGTCCAGGGGGCTTAAGCACAGATACGCAGTATTTT. Protein product: CASSPGGLSTDTQYF.

This chain uses TRBV27 with TRBJ1-1, with 7 nucleotides matching TRBD1. Germline V gene lookup returns CDR1 MNHEY and CDR2 SMNVEV (reference sequence). This CDR3 has 15 amino acids. J gave up 4 bases and V 0 bases, and 5 bases lay outside the gene matches. The CDR3 DNA reads as TGTGCCAGCAGTTTATCGAAACAGGGGAGCACTGAAGCTTTCTTT. It is translated as CASSLSKQGSTEAFF.

V usage is TRBV27 and J usage is TRBJ1-2, with 11 bases that match TRBD1. CDR1 is MNHEY and CDR2 is SMNVEV in the germline V gene (reference sequence). V was clipped by 6 bases and J by 8 bases; unmatched bases: 8. This CDR3 spans 14 amino acids. This chain's CDR3 is CASSPGGQGGGYTF. The CDR3 DNA reads TGTGCCAGCAGCCCCGGGGGACAGGGGGGAGGCTACACCTTC.

V gene TRBV7-2 combines with J gene TRBJ2-1, with TRBD2 identical over 10 bases. The CDR3 is 15 amino acids. V dropped 3 bases and J dropped 5; count of bases not matched to a gene: 4. Germline V gene lookup returns CDR1 SGHTA and CDR2 FQGNSA. The CDR3 sequence: CASSFIAGGHNEQFF. DNA of the CDR3: TGTGCCAGCAGCTTCATAGCGGGGGGTCACAATGAGCAGTTCTTC.

The chain has TRBV10-3 and TRBJ1-3; TRBD1 matches at 7 bases. The CDR3 consists of 15 residues. From germline, CDR1 is ENHRY and CDR2 SYGVKD. The V gene end was trimmed by 6 bases and the J gene end by 0 bases; junction bases not matched to a gene: 5. CDR3 bases: TGTGCCATCAGCCGGGACAGAGACTCTGGAAACACCATATATTTT. Translating it yields CAISRDRDSGNTIYF.

A single count supports this clone. The rearrangement uses TRBV27 and TRBJ2-3, with 7 positions matching TRBD2. The junction had 5 bases not matched to a gene; V was cut back by 8 bases and J by 0 bases. This CDR3 has 14 residues. Per the germline V gene, CDR1 is MNHEY and CDR2 is SMNVEV (reference sequence). The DNA of the CDR3 is TGTGCCAGCGGGGGGGACTGGAGCACAGATACGCAGTATTTT. It codes for CASGGDWSTDTQYF.

The V gene is TRBV5-4, the J gene TRBJ2-3, with TRBD2 identical over 8 bases. Germline CDR1 reads SGHNT; CDR2 reads YYREEE (reference sequence). CDR3 length: 15 residues. With V trimmed by 4 bases and J by 5 bases, 9 bases remained unmatched. CDR3 residues: CASSRIAGSGDTQYF. The CDR3 coding sequence is TGTGCCAGCAGCCGGATAGCGGGGTCGGGAGATACGCAGTATTTT.

There are a few counts of this clone. The rearrangement joins TRBV5-6 to TRBJ1-5; D is possibly TRBD1 (6 bases). V lost 4 bases, J lost 1 base, and 6 bases lay in between. The CDR3 covers 13 residues. Germline CDR1 is SGHDT and CDR2 is YYEEEE. The CDR3 bases are TGTGCCAGCAGCAGGGGGAGCAATCAGCCCCAGCATTTT. It encodes CASSRGSNQPQHF.

V and J are TRBV11-3 and TRBJ2-5; D not resolved. This CDR3 contains 13 residues. CDR1 is SGHNT, CDR2 YENEEA, per germline. Trimming pared 5 bases from V and 0 bases from J, leaving 7 bases between. CDR3 DNA sequence: TGTGCCAGCAGCCTCCGGGACCAAGAGACCCAGTACTTC. The encoded protein is CASSLRDQETQYF.